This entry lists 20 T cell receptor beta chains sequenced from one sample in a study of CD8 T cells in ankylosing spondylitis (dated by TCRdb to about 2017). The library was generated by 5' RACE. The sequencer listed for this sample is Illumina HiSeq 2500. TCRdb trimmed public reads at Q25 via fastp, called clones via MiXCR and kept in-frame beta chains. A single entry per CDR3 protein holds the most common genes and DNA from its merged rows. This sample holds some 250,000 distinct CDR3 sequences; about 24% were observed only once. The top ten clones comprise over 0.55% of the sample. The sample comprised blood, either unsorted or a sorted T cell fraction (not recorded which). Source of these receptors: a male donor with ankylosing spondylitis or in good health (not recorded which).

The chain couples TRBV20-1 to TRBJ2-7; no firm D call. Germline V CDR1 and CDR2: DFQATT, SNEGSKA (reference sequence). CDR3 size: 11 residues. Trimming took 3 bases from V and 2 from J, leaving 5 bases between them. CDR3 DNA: TGCAGTGCTAGGCAGGCCTACGAGCAGTACTTC. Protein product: CSARQAYEQYF.

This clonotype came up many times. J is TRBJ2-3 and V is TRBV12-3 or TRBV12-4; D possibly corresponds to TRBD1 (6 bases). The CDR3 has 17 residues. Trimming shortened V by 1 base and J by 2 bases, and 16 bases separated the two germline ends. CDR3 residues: CASSLDSGDTFTDTQYF. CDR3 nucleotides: TGTGCCAGCAGTTTAGATTCAGGGGATACCTTCACAGATACGCAGTATTTT.

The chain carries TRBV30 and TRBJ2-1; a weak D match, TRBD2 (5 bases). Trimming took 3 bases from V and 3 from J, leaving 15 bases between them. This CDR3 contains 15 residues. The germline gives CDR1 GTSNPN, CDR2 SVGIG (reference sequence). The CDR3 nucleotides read TGTGCCTGGAGCCCTATCGGAGGCAGCTACAATGAGCAGTTCTTC. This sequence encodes CAWSPIGGSYNEQFF. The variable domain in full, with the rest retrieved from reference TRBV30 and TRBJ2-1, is SQTIHQWPATLVQPVGSPLSLECTVEGTSNPNLYWYRQAAGRGLQLLFYSVGIGQISSEVPQNLSASRPQDRQFILSSKKLLLSDSGFYLCAWSPIGGSYNEQFFGPGTRLTVL.

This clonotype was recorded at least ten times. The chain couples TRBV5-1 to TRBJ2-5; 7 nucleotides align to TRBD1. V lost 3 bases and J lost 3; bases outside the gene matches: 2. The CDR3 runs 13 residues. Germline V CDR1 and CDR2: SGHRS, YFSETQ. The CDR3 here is CASSWGQKETQYF. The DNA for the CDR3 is TGCGCCAGCAGCTGGGGACAGAAAGAGACCCAGTACTTC.

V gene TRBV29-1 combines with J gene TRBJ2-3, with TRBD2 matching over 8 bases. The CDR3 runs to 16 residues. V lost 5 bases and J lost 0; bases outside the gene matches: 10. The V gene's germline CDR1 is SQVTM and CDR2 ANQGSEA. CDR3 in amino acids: CSVSVVKRGSTDTQYF. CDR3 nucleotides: TGCAGCGTTTCCGTTGTGAAGCGGGGGAGCACAGATACGCAGTATTTT.

The CDR3 loop is CASSVGGWDEQFF. CDR3 nucleotide sequence: TGTGCCAGCAGCGTCGGGGGTTGGGATGAGCAGTTCTTC. The chain joins TRBV12-3 or TRBV12-4 to TRBJ2-1; perhaps TRBD2 as D (6 bases). Trimming cost V 6 bases and J 8 bases, with 14 bases left between them. The CDR3 is made up of 13 amino acids.

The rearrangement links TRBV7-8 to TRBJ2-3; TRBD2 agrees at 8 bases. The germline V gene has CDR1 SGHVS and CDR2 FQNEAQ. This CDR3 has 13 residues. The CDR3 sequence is CASERGSTDTQYF. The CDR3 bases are TGTGCGAGCGAGCGGGGGAGCACAGATACGCAGTATTTT.

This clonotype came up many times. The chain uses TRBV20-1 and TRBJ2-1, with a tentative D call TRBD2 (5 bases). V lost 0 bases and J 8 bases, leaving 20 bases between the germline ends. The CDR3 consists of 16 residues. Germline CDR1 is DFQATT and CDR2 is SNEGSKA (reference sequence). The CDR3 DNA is TGCAGTGCTAGAGATTGGAGTGTGGGGAGTTGGGATGAGCAGTTCTTC. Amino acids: CSARDWSVGSWDEQFF.

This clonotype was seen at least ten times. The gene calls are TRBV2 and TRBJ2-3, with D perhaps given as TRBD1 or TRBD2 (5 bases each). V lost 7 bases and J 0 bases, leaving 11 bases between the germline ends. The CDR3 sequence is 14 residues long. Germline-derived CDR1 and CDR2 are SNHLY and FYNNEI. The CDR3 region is CASTPGTSTDTQYF. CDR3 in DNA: TGTGCCAGCACCCCCGGGACCAGCACAGATACGCAGTATTTT.

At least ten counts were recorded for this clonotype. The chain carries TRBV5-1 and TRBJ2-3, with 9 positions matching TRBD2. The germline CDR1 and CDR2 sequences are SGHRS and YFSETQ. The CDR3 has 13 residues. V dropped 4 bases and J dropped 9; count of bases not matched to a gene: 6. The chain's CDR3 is CASSERGAETQYF. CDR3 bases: TGCGCCAGCAGCGAGCGGGGGGCGGAAACGCAGTATTTT.

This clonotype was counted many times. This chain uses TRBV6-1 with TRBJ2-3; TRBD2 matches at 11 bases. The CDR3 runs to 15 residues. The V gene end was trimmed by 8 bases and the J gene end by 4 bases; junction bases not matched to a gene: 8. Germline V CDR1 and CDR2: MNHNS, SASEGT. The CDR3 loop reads CASLRVAGGPDTQYF. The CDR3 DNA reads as TGTGCCAGCCTTCGGGTAGCGGGGGGGCCAGATACGCAGTATTTT.

CDR3 nucleotide sequence: TGCGCCAGCAGCTTGGCCGGGACGGACCCATCCGATACGCAGTATTTT. This sequence encodes CASSLAGTDPSDTQYF. The chain has TRBV5-1 and TRBJ2-3, with D tentatively TRBD1 or TRBD2 (5 bases each). Germline values: CDR1 SGHRS, CDR2 YFSETQ. This CDR3 region has 16 residues. Deletions cut 0 bases from V and 6 bases from J, with 17 bases between.

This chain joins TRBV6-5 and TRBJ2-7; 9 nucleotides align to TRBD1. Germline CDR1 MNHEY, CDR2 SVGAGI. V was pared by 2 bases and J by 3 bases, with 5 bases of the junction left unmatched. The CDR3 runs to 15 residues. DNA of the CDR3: TGTGCCAGCAGTTACAAGGACAGGGGAGACTACGAGCAGTACTTC. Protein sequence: CASSYKDRGDYEQYF.

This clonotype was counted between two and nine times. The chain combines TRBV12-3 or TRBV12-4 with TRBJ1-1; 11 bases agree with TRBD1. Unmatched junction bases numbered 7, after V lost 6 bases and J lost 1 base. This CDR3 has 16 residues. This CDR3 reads CASSRRTGGRNTEAFF. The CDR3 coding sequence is TGTGCCAGCAGCAGAAGGACAGGGGGCCGGAACACTGAAGCTTTCTTT.

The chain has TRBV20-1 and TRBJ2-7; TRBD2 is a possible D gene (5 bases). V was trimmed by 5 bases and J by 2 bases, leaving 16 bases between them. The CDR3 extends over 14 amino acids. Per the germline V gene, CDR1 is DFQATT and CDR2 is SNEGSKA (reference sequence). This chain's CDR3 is CSAPGGRATYEQYF. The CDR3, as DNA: TGCAGTGCTCCTGGTGGGCGGGCAACCTACGAGCAGTACTTC.

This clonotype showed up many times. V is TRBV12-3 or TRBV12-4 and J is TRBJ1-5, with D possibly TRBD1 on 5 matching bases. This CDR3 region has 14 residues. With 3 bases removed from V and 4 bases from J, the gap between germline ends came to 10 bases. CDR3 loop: CASSFTRANQPQHF. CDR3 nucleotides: TGTGCCAGCAGTTTTACCAGGGCTAATCAGCCCCAGCATTTT.

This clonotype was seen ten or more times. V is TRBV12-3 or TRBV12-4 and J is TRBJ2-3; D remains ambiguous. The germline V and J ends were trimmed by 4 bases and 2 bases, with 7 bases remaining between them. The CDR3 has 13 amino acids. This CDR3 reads CASSYAATDTQYF. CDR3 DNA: TGTGCCAGCAGTTATGCCGCCACAGATACGCAGTATTTT.

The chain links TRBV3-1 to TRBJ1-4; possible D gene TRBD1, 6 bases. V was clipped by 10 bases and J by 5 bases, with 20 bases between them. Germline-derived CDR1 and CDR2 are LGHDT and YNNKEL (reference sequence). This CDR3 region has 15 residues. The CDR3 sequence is CATKKHDRMNEKLFF. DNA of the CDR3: TGTGCCACCAAAAAACACGACAGGATGAATGAAAAACTGTTTTTT.

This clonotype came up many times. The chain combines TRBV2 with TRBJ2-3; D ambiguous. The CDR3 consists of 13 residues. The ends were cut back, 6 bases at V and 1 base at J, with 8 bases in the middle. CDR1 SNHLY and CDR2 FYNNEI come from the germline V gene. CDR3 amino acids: CASRGWGTDTQYF. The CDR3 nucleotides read TGTGCCAGCAGGGGGTGGGGCACAGATACGCAGTATTTT.

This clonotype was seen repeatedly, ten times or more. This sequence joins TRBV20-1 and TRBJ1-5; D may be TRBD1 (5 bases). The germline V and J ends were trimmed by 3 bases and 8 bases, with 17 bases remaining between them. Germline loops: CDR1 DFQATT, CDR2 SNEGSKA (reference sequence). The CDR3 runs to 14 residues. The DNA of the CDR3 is TGCAGTGCTAGCCGAGACGGGGGGTTGGAGCCCCAGCATTTT. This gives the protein CSASRDGGLEPQHF.